These T cell receptor beta chains were read from a single sample in a study of STAT5B mutations in CD4+ large granular lymphocyte leukemia. Sequencing used immunoSEQ multiplex PCR; TCRdb keeps in-frame clones, though not all of them. The sample carries about 32,000 clones, 78% recorded once. The sequenced material came from CD4+ T cells from blood buffy coats. Receptor source: a human donor in good health. The CDR3 runs from the conserved cysteine through the conserved F or W. The D gene is left open where the match is weak. For some rows the clone size is stated as once, few or many, or as a class when expanded; others skip it.

TRBJ2-1,few,TRBD1,TRBV7-3,CATSQGAWNEQFF,TGTGCCACCAGCCAGGGGGCTTGGAATGAGCAGTTCTTC
TRBJ2-1,once,TRBD2,TRBV7-9,CASSLKLAEYNEQFF,TGTGCCAGCAGCTTAAAACTAGCGGAGTACAATGAGCAGTTCTTC
TRBJ2-3,.,.,TRBV7-9,CASVGGLAEDLRTQYF,TGTGCCAGCGTGGGGGGCTTAGCGGAGGACCTCCGGACGCAGTATTTT
TRBJ2-7,.,.,TRBV7-9,CASSLDRLGEQYF,TGTGCCAGCAGCTTAGACCGCCTTGGGGAGCAGTACTTC
TRBJ1-3,.,.,TRBV29-1,CSVEKGPEYTIYF,TGCAGCGTTGAAAAGGGGCCAGAATACACCATATATTTT
TRBJ2-5,.,TRBD2,TRBV7-8,CASSHDLAGVETQYF,TGTGCCAGCAGCCATGACCTAGCGGGAGTAGAGACCCAGTACTTC
TRBJ2-3,.,.,TRBV4-3,CASSLLGGQTGGDTQYF,TGCGCCAGCAGCCTCCTAGGGGGCCAAACCGGAGGGGATACGCAGTATTTT
TRBJ2-7,.,.,TRBV29-1,CSAEDTYEQYF,TGCAGCGCCGAGGATACCTACGAGCAGTACTTC
TRBJ1-1,few,.,TRBV10-1,CASSERLATEAFF,TGCGCCAGCAGTGAGAGGTTAGCCACTGAAGCTTTCTTT
TRBJ2-7,.,TRBD2,TRBV27,CASRPGGRPPYEQYF,TGTGCCAGCAGACCCGGCGGGAGACCGCCCTACGAGCAGTACTTC
TRBJ1-5,.,.,TRBV19,CASVGQNNQPQHF,TGTGCCAGTGTCGGACAGAACAATCAGCCCCAGCATTTT
TRBJ1-2,.,.,TRBV19,CASIQDPGSYGYTF,TGTGCCAGTATCCAGGACCCGGGGAGCTATGGCTACACCTTC
TRBJ2-1,.,.,TRBV28,CASSTGPHEQFF,TGTGCCAGTTCCACAGGGCCCCATGAGCAGTTCTTC
TRBJ1-5,.,.,TRBV5-3,CARCSRRRGQPQHF,TGTGCCAGATGCTCGAGGCGCAGGGGCCAGCCCCAGCATTTT
TRBJ2-3,.,TRBD2,TRBV6-5,CASRAGTSVTDTQYF,TGTGCCAGCAGGGCCGGGACTAGCGTCACAGATACGCAGTATTTT
TRBJ2-3,.,.,TRBV28,CASSSESTDTQYF,TGTGCCAGCAGTTCGGAGTCCACAGATACGCAGTATTTT
TRBJ2-3,.,.,TRBV18,CASSPGTSSTDTQYF,TGTGCCAGCTCACCTGGGACATCTAGCACAGATACGCAGTATTTT
TRBJ2-5,.,TRBD2,TRBV11-2,CASSFGGGQETQYF,TGTGCCAGCTCCTTCGGGGGGGGTCAAGAGACCCAGTACTTC
TRBJ2-3,few,TRBD1,TRBV4-3,CASSLAGGGDTQYF,TGCGCCAGCAGCTTAGCAGGGGGCGGGGATACGCAGTATTTT
TRBJ2-1,.,.,TRBV5-8,CASNRQASYNEQFF,TGTGCCAGCAACAGACAGGCCTCCTACAATGAGCAGTTCTTC
TRBJ1-6,few,.,TRBV2,CASSVSSSPLHF,TGTGCCAGCAGTGTATCGTCATCACCCCTCCACTTT
TRBJ2-1,.,.,TRBV7-8,CASSLVGAQGQFF,TGTGCCAGCAGCTTAGTCGGGGCCCAAGGGCAGTTCTTC
TRBJ2-1,.,TRBD1,TRBV7-9,CASSLSRTGESEQFF,TGTGCCAGCAGCTTATCCCGGACAGGGGAGAGTGAGCAGTTCTTC
TRBJ2-2,.,.,TRBV7-9,CASSSGWGTNTGELFF,TGTGCCAGCAGCTCCGGTTGGGGTACGAACACCGGGGAGCTGTTTTTT
TRBJ1-4,.,.,TRBV7-9,CASSLSAGSREKLFF,TGTGCCAGCAGCTTAAGTGCAGGATCGAGGGAAAAACTGTTTTTT
TRBJ2-7,.,.,TRBV28,CASSTRHRVHEQYF,TGTGCCAGCAGCACTCGGCACAGGGTCCACGAGCAGTACTTC
TRBJ1-3,once,TRBD1,TRBV7-2,CASSLVSTGGISGNTIYF,TGTGCCAGCAGCTTAGTCTCGACAGGGGGGATTTCTGGAAACACCATATATTTT
TRBJ1-2,.,.,TRBV18,CASSPSREYGYTF,TGTGCCAGCTCACCATCTCGGGAATATGGCTACACCTTC
TRBJ2-3,.,.,TRBV5-8,CATRVSATDTQYF,TGTGCCACCCGCGTCTCCGCCACAGATACGCAGTATTTT
TRBJ1-1,.,TRBD1,TRBV28,CASRRNRGIWTEAFF,TGTGCCAGCAGGCGTAACAGGGGTATATGGACTGAAGCTTTCTTT
TRBJ1-5,.,.,TRBV19,CASSISRDGANQPQHF,TGTGCCAGTAGTATCTCCCGGGACGGGGCTAATCAGCCCCAGCATTTT